Shown below are 8 T cell receptor beta chains from a single sample sequenced in a study of T cells after yellow fever vaccination. TCRdb processed the 5' RACE reads anew with MiXCR; each CDR3 protein has one entry. The sample yields about 350,000 distinct CDR3 sequences, 11% seen once. Sequences were derived from PBMCs, sampled on the day of the first yellow fever vaccination. These receptors all come from a man aged 18 to 29 who received the YFV17D yellow fever vaccine.

This clonotype was seen only a few times. The chain recombines TRBV20-1 with TRBJ2-2; 10 nucleotides match TRBD1. The ends lost 0 bases at V and 6 bases at J; junction bases unmatched: 4. CDR3 length: 15 residues. CDR1 and CDR2 from the germline V gene are DFQATT and SNEGSKA (reference sequence). Here the CDR3 DNA reads TGCAGTGCTAGAGAGGGTGGGACAGGGGCCGGGGAGCTGTTTTTT. It specifies CSAREGGTGAGELFF.

In this sample, this clonotype turned up a few times. This chain joins TRBV6-1 and TRBJ2-2; 8 bases line up with TRBD2. This CDR3 region has 14 residues. The V and J ends lost 8 bases and 1 base, in that order; junction bases with no gene match: 3. Germline V gene sequence: CDR1 MNHNS, CDR2 SASEGT. CDR3 in amino acids: CASSGGQNTGELFF. DNA of the CDR3: TGTGCCAGCTCGGGGGGGCAGAACACCGGGGAGCTGTTTTTT.

J is TRBJ2-1 and V is TRBV18; 7 nucleotides line up with TRBD2. CDR3 length: 15 amino acids. CDR1 is KGHSH and CDR2 is LQKENI in the germline V gene. The trim removed 6 bases at V and 8 bases at J, leaving 13 bases unmatched. CDR3 in amino acids: CASSRAGSKQDEQFF. The CDR3 DNA sequence: TGTGCCAGCTCTCGAGCGGGGTCGAAGCAGGATGAGCAGTTCTTC.

This clonotype was seen ten or more times. The rearrangement uses TRBV7-8 and TRBJ1-5; tentative D call: TRBD1 (6 bases). Per germline, CDR1 SGHVS and CDR2 FQNEAQ. The V and J ends lost 5 bases and 2 bases respectively, with 13 bases between them. CDR3 length equals 15 residues. CDR3 in DNA: TGTGCCAGCAGCCTAGACAGGTTGGGCAATCAGCCCCAGCATTTT. Translating it yields CASSLDRLGNQPQHF.

This chain joins TRBV20-1 and TRBJ2-3, with D possibly being TRBD2 (6 bases). CDR1 is DFQATT and CDR2 is SNEGSKA in the germline V gene (reference sequence). The CDR3 runs to 15 residues. Trimming pared 3 bases from V and 0 bases from J, leaving 13 bases between. The CDR3 nucleotides are TGCAGTGCTAGGAGGCGGGAACTTAGCACAGATACGCAGTATTTT. The encoded protein is CSARRRELSTDTQYF.

The chain employs TRBV20-1 and TRBJ1-1, with D perhaps matching TRBD1 (5 bases). There are 13 residues in the CDR3. V lost 6 bases, J lost 6 bases, and 17 bases lay in between. CDR1 DFQATT and CDR2 SNEGSKA come from the germline V gene (reference sequence). The CDR3: CSATPRDAPEAFF. The DNA of the CDR3 is TGCAGTGCCACTCCCCGGGACGCTCCTGAAGCTTTCTTT.

Ten or more counts support this clonotype. Germline is not matched at one junction end, which may reflect a read error. The V gene is TRBV9, the J gene TRBJ2-1, with D maybe TRBD1 (5 bases). This CDR3 contains 15 residues. Germline V lookup: CDR1 SGDLS, CDR2 YYNGEE. The CDR3 loop is CASSVGASSYNEQFF. The CDR3 DNA follows: TGCGCCAGCAGTGTAGGGGCTAGCTCCTACAATGAGCAGTTCTTC.

This clonotype occurred a few times. The V and J genes are TRBV18 and TRBJ1-1, with unresolved D. The CDR3 consists of 13 residues. With 5 bases removed from V and 4 bases from J, the gap between germline ends came to 11 bases. CDR1 KGHSH and CDR2 LQKENI come from the germline V gene. The CDR3 sequence is CASSTDPTTEAFF. CDR3 DNA sequence: TGTGCCAGCTCAACCGACCCGACCACTGAAGCTTTCTTT.